This T cell receptor beta chain was documented in a study of T cell repertoires in cytomegalovirus infection. This clonotype was detected only a few times. Each CDR3 protein is one row after TCRdb ran MiXCR on the reads. The data show about 680,000 distinct CDR3 sequences, with 24% seen just once and approximately 8% held by the top ten. The germline V gene has CDR1 MDHEN and CDR2 SYDVKM. With V trimmed by 5 bases and J by 2 bases, 10 bases remained unmatched. This CDR3 spans 18 amino acids. This chain uses TRBV28 with TRBJ2-6; 9 positions agree with TRBD1. The receptor's source is a human donor in good health (CMV status not recorded). Some clones in this sample may be carry-over from other donors' samples. Sequencing input: CD8+ T cells from PBMCs. As DNA, the CDR3 is TGTGCCAGCAGTCCCTGGGACAGGGTCGAGGCTGGGGCCAACGTCCTGACTTTC. Its translation: CASSPWDRVEAGANVLTF.